Following are 30 T cell receptor beta chains from one sample sequenced in a study of molecular identifiers for immune sequencing clone quantification (dated by TCRdb to 2016 to 2018). Library method: PCR. The sample was run on an Illumina HiSeq 4000. TCRdb reanalyzed the raw reads on its own, using fastp at Q25 for trimming and MiXCR for clone calling, and kept in-frame beta chains. Rows are combined by CDR3 protein, so each entry shows the most common genes and DNA. The sample includes hundreds of thousands of distinct CDR3 sequences, with about 20% observed a single time. In total, the top ten clones hold roughly 0.83% of the sample. Sequencing was done on a sample of naive CD8+ T cells from blood, with Jurkat cell RNA spiked in. The intended sense of this specimen's cell subset or site label: FACS-sorted CD8+CD4-CCR7+CD45RA+ naive T cells. The receptors shown here come from a human donor in good health. Some libraries in this study had Jurkat cell RNA spiked in.

This clonotype was seen a handful of times. This chain links TRBV7-6 with TRBJ1-5; no clear D gene. Germline CDR1 SGHVS, CDR2 FNYEAQ. This CDR3 is 16 amino acids long. Trimming removed 5 bases from V and 2 bases from J, with 16 bases in between. The CDR3, as DNA: TGTGCCAGCAGCGCTCTTAGCGGTAGGGGCAATCAGCCCCAGCATTTT. This translates into CASSALSGRGNQPQHF.

Turning to this clonotype: A read error may account for a junction end that differs from germline. The chain links TRBV5-1 to TRBJ2-7; 7 nucleotides line up with TRBD1. Germline-derived CDR1 and CDR2 are SGHRS and YFSETQ. The CDR3 sequence is 14 residues long. CDR3 bases: TGCGCCAGCAGCCCGAGTGACAGGGTCTACGGGCAGTACTTC. Protein product: CASSPSDRVYGQYF.

This clonotype was seen only a few times. This may be a read error, as it is one base from a much larger clone. The V and J genes are TRBV5-1 and TRBJ1-1; no reliable D call. CDR1 SGHRS and CDR2 YFSETQ come from the germline V gene. The CDR3 runs 13 residues. V was cut by 10 bases and J by 1 base, with 14 bases left in between. The CDR3 DNA sequence: TGCGCCGGCCCTTACAGAGGGAACACTGAAGCTTTCTTT. Protein: CAGPYRGNTEAFF.

As regards this clonotype: A much larger clone differs from this one at a single base, so this may be a read error. This chain links TRBV6-5 with TRBJ2-2; the match to TRBD2 covers 7 bases. V lost 8 bases, J lost 4 bases, and 22 bases stayed unmatched. CDR1 and CDR2 from the germline V gene are MNHEY and SVGAGI. CDR3 length: 19 amino acids. Here the CDR3 reads CASAHTSRDYEILTGELFF. CDR3 in DNA: TGTGCCAGCGCTCATACCTCCCGGGACTACGAAATCCTCACCGGGGAGCTGTTTTTT.

The rearrangement uses TRBV29-1 and TRBJ1-6; possible D gene TRBD1, 5 bases. The CDR3 sequence is 14 residues long. V shed 6 bases and J shed 5 bases, with 14 bases lying between them. Looked up from germline, CDR1 is SQVTM and CDR2 is ANQGSEA. The CDR3 DNA reads TGCAGCGTCCGTGCGGGGGGAGATAATTCACCCCTCCACTTT. Its translation: CSVRAGGDNSPLHF.

This clonotype was counted ten times or more. Written as DNA, the CDR3 is TGTGCCAGCAGCCACTACGACAGGGAGACTTTCTTT. Its protein is CASSHYDRETFF. This chain joins TRBV3-1 and TRBJ1-1; 7 bases are shared with TRBD1. V shed 3 bases and J 12 bases; nucleotides not matched to a gene: 7. The germline gives CDR1 LGHDT, CDR2 YNNKEL (reference sequence). This CDR3 comprises 12 residues.

Concerning this clonotype itself: It is unclear where the CDR3 begins or ends on the DNA, so no DNA is shown, and the CDR3 is as TCRdb lists it. This chain uses TRBV7-5 with TRBJ1-5; TRBD1, the table's D call, was not compared with the DNA. TRBV7-5 is a pseudogene locus. The CDR3 spans 15 residues, counting both ends. CDR3 residues: CISVPEARGGLSQHF.

Note on this clonotype: This sequence may be a read error, since a much larger clone differs from it by one base. The chain is built from TRBV29-1 and TRBJ2-7, with 10 bases aligning to TRBD1. CDR1 and CDR2 from the germline V gene are SQVTM and ANQGSEA. The CDR3 has 13 residues. The DNA for the CDR3 is TGCAGCGTGGAGACAGGGGGCGAGTACGAGCAGCACTTC. It translates to CSVETGGEYEQHF.

The table lists this clonotype with a few counts. V and J are TRBV4-3 and TRBJ1-1, with D unclear. Germline CDR1 and CDR2: LGHNA and YSLEER. The CDR3 length is 15 residues. The ends were cut back, 1 base at V and 1 base at J, with 10 bases in the middle. CDR3 in amino acids: CASSQASERNTEAFF. For the CDR3, the DNA is TGCGCCAGCAGCCAAGCGTCGGAAAGGAACACTGAAGCTTTCTTT.

This clonotype occurred a few times. The rearrangement uses TRBV19 and TRBJ2-4; perhaps TRBD1 as D (5 bases). The CDR3 runs to 12 residues. Trimming removed 6 bases at V and 9 bases at J, with 12 bases between. Germline V lookup: CDR1 LNHDA, CDR2 SQIVND (reference sequence). CDR3 loop: CASSQGPGIQYF. The CDR3, as DNA: TGTGCCAGTAGCCAGGGCCCTGGCATTCAGTACTTC.

The table lists this clonotype with many counts. The chain combines TRBV4-1 with TRBJ2-1, with TRBD1 identical over 10 bases. V was clipped by 2 bases and J by 5 bases; unmatched bases: 6. Germline V gene data show CDR1 as MGHRA and CDR2 as YSYEKL. The CDR3 has 16 amino acids. CDR3 in DNA: TGCGCCAGCAGCCAACTGGGACAGGGGTCCAACAATGAGCAGTTCTTC. Its translation: CASSQLGQGSNNEQFF.

Of note for this clonotype: A single base separates this from a much larger clone, so it may be a read error. V usage is TRBV7-2 and J usage is TRBJ1-3; D is ambiguous. Germline CDR1 is SGHTA and CDR2 is FQGNSA. This CDR3 has 16 residues. The CDR3 nucleotides are TGTGCCAGCAGCTTAGACGGCCGCGGCTCTGGAAACACCACATATTTT. This gives the protein CASSLDGRGSGNTTYF.

The gene calls are TRBV27 and TRBJ2-7; perhaps TRBD2 as D (5 bases). V was clipped by 1 base and J by 4 bases, with 17 bases between them. Germline CDR1 and CDR2: MNHEY and SMNVEV (reference sequence). This CDR3 is 16 amino acids long. CDR3 sequence (DNA): TGTGCCAGCAGTTTATATCGGGGTCTAAACTCTTACGAGCAGTACTTC. The encoded protein is CASSLYRGLNSYEQYF.

This clonotype was seen only a few times. The chain is built from TRBV6-5 and TRBJ2-6; perhaps TRBD2 as D (7 bases). V was shortened by 10 bases and J by 0 bases, with 10 bases between the two germline ends. CDR3 length: 14 amino acids. Germline values: CDR1 MNHEY, CDR2 SVGAGI. CDR3 sequence: CATGGHSGANVLTF. The DNA of the CDR3 is TGTGCCACCGGGGGGCACTCTGGGGCCAACGTCCTGACTTTC.

This clonotype was seen repeatedly, ten times or more. This chain links TRBV14 with TRBJ2-3; 8 nucleotides match TRBD2. V gave up 4 bases and J gave up 3 bases; unmatched junction bases: 9. This CDR3 is built from 16 residues. Germline V gene lookup returns CDR1 SGHDN and CDR2 FVKESK. CDR3 coding DNA: TGTGCCAGCAGCCGAATAGGCGGGGGGATAACAGATACGCAGTATTTT. This translates into CASSRIGGGITDTQYF.

The table lists this clonotype with many counts. V and J are TRBV20-1 and TRBJ2-1; TRBD1 is a possible D gene (6 bases). V lost 1 base, J lost 6 bases, and 10 bases lay in between. Germline CDR1 reads DFQATT; CDR2 reads SNEGSKA (reference sequence). The CDR3 extends over 13 amino acids. The CDR3 loop reads CSARVLGGNEQFF. The CDR3 DNA sequence: TGCAGTGCTAGAGTATTAGGGGGCAATGAGCAGTTCTTC.

With regard to this clonotype: The conserved final phenylalanine or tryptophan is absent from the CDR3, which likely points to a read error. The chain recombines TRBV4-1 with TRBJ1-1; weak D call: TRBD1 (5 bases). This CDR3 region has 13 residues. Trimming removed 1 base at V and 5 bases at J, with 8 bases between. From germline, CDR1 is MGHRA and CDR2 YSYEKL. CDR3 DNA: TGCGCCAGCAGCCAAGTCGGGGCGACTGAAGCTTTCCTT. Amino acid sequence: CASSQVGATEAFL.

As concerns this clonotype: One base away lies a much larger clone, so this may be a sequencing read error. J is TRBJ2-7 and V is TRBV5-1; TRBD1 might be the D (5 bases). Germline V lookup: CDR1 SGHRS, CDR2 YFSETQ. Trimming left V 4 bases short and J 2 bases short, with 13 bases between. The CDR3 extends over 14 amino acids. CDR3 protein: CASSLGRTPYEQYF. The CDR3 nucleotides read TGCGCCAGCAGCCTCGGACGGACACCCTACGAGCAGTACTTC.

For this clonotype: The junction departs from the called germline gene at one end, perhaps through a read error. The J gene is TRBJ2-7, the V gene TRBV20-1, with TRBD2 identical over 13 bases. This CDR3 is built from 16 residues. Germline values: CDR1 DFQATT, CDR2 SNEGSKA (reference sequence). The DNA of the CDR3 is TGCGGTGCAAGAACCGGGACTAGCGGGGCCCCCTACGAGCAGTACTTC. Protein sequence: CGARTGTSGAPYEQYF.

The CDR3 reads CCTGDRETQYF. The CDR3 region has the DNA TGCTGCACAGGGGATCGGGAGACCCAGTACTTC. The rearrangement uses TRBV29-1 and TRBJ2-5, with TRBD1 identical over 7 bases. The CDR3 extends over 11 amino acids. Germline V gives CDR1 SQVTM, CDR2 ANQGSEA.

On this clonotype: This may come from a read error, since a much larger clone is one base off. The conserved phenylalanine or tryptophan normally closing the CDR3 is absent here, so this likely arose from a read error. The chain recombines TRBV5-3 with TRBJ1-5, with D perhaps TRBD1 (5 bases). TRBV5-3 is designated an ORF whose function remains uncertain. Trimming removed 8 bases from V and 5 bases from J, with 20 bases in between. The CDR3 covers 15 residues. The CDR3 DNA reads TGTGCCAGCAGCCTTTGGGGGAGAGGGGATCAGCCCCAGCATTCT. Protein: CASSLWGRGDQPQHS.

This clonotype was recorded many times. The chain links TRBV7-9 to TRBJ2-7; perhaps TRBD2 as D (6 bases). The CDR3 is made up of 14 amino acids. V was cut by 3 bases and J by 7 bases, with 16 bases left in between. Germline V CDR1 and CDR2: SEHNR, FQNEAQ (reference sequence). The CDR3 loop is CASSLVTGVEEQYF. CDR3 bases: TGTGCCAGCAGCTTGGTAACGGGAGTAGAAGAGCAGTACTTC.

This clonotype was observed once. A much larger clone differs from this one at a single base, so this may be a read error. V gene TRBV6-2 or TRBV6-3 combines with J gene TRBJ1-1; D not resolved. The CDR3 is made up of 13 amino acids. Looked up from germline, CDR1 is MNHEY and CDR2 is SVGEGT. CDR3 in amino acids: CASSVGRNIEAFF. CDR3 DNA: TGTGCCAGCAGTGTAGGCCGGAACATTGAAGCTTTCTTT.

Only a few counts were recorded for this clonotype. The chain has TRBV4-1 and TRBJ2-1, with 7 nucleotides matching TRBD2. The CDR3 spans 15 residues. V shed 1 base and J 3 bases; nucleotides not matched to a gene: 3. CDR1 and CDR2 (germline): MGHRA, YSYEKL. The CDR3 sequence is CASSQGLADYNEQFF. CDR3 DNA sequence: TGCGCCAGCAGCCAAGGACTAGCAGACTACAATGAGCAGTTCTTC.

The V call is TRBV7-2, the J call TRBJ2-3; maybe TRBD2 (6 bases). The germline V gene encodes CDR1 SGHTA and CDR2 FQGNSA. CDR3 length: 18 residues. V was clipped by 8 bases and J by 2 bases, with 26 bases between them. The chain's CDR3 is CASGHTALIAEITDTQYF. DNA for the CDR3: TGTGCCAGCGGCCACACGGCATTAATAGCGGAGATCACAGATACGCAGTATTTT.

This clonotype was counted only a few times. The rearrangement links TRBV18 to TRBJ2-7, with 7 bases identical to TRBD2. CDR1 is KGHSH and CDR2 is LQKENI in the germline V gene. The V and J ends lost 3 bases and 5 bases, in that order; junction bases with no gene match: 19. This CDR3 has 18 residues. The CDR3 spells CASSPPVGGSPEWNEQYF. CDR3 coding DNA: TGTGCCAGCTCACCCCCGGTCGGGGGGTCGCCGGAGTGGAACGAGCAGTACTTC.

At least ten counts were recorded for this clonotype. The chain has TRBV20-1 and TRBJ2-7; D is unresolved. V was shortened by 3 bases and J by 3 bases, with 27 bases between the two germline ends. Germline V CDR1 and CDR2: DFQATT, SNEGSKA (reference sequence). This CDR3 contains 18 residues. The DNA of the CDR3 is TGCAGTGCTAGGGCGTCAACAATAAAGCTAAGTGAAATCTACGAGCAGTACTTC. This translates into CSARASTIKLSEIYEQYF.

This clonotype was seen at least ten times. This sequence joins TRBV27 and TRBJ2-2; unclear D gene. The germline V gene has CDR1 MNHEY and CDR2 SMNVEV (reference sequence). This CDR3 spans 13 amino acids. V lost 7 bases and J 2 bases, leaving 8 bases between the germline ends. DNA of the CDR3: TGTGCCAGCATGAGATACAACACCGGGGAGCTGTTTTTT. It translates to CASMRYNTGELFF.

This clonotype appeared many times. The genes are TRBV4-1 and TRBJ1-1; no definite D call. V lost 3 bases to trimming and J lost 4 bases, with 12 bases between them. In germline, CDR1 is MGHRA, CDR2 YSYEKL. There are 14 residues in the CDR3. The CDR3 nucleotides read TGCGCCAGCAGCCAGGTCCGGGAGACCACTGAAGCTTTCTTT. It is translated as CASSQVRETTEAFF.

This clonotype was seen many times. The chain joins TRBV19 to TRBJ2-7; D could derive from TRBD1 or TRBD2 (6 bases each). The CDR3 is 13 amino acids. Per the germline V gene, CDR1 is LNHDA and CDR2 is SQIVND (reference sequence). With 9 bases removed from V and 3 bases from J, the gap between germline ends came to 15 bases. The DNA of the CDR3 is TGTGCCAGCAGCATCGGGGGCGGCTACGAGCAGTACTTC. Translation: CASSIGGGYEQYF.